This TCR beta chain was profiled in a study of blood T cell repertoires in COVID-19. For the study at large: Sites across the United States, Italy and Spain contributed samples from acute and convalescent COVID-19. PBMCs, B-cell-depleted T cells, or T cells provided the cDNA or gDNA that made up the material.

This clone was seen just once. Original data processing: Amplified reference gene primers provided the basis for estimating nucleated cell counts. Only in-frame clones appear in the TCRdb table, and some are missing; sequencing was by immunoSEQ multiplex PCR. V and J calls and clone size are copied from that table; D and trimming were computed from the DNA. The table includes 55,000 or so clones, approximately 90% detected once. Deletions cut 5 bases from V and 3 bases from J, with 15 bases between. This CDR3 spans 15 amino acids. Germline V gene lookup returns CDR1 SGHAT and CDR2 FQNNGV. J is TRBJ2-3 and V is TRBV11-2, with a weak D call TRBD1 (6 bases). The sample consisted of peripheral blood. This receptor was identified in a man aged 35 to 55 with acute or convalescent COVID-19. The CDR3 DNA follows: TGTGCCAGCAGCCAAACAGGGTATAGGACAGATACGCAGTATTTT. Encoded protein: CASSQTGYRTDTQYF.